These T cell receptor beta chains were read from a single sample in a study of cytotoxic CD8 clonotypes in ibrutinib-treated CLL. Only in-frame clones appear in the TCRdb table, and some are missing; sequencing was by immunoSEQ multiplex PCR. The sample yields some 140,000 clones, over 60% seen once. The material was PBMCs, obtained after 12 months of ibrutinib treatment. These receptor sequences come from a human donor with chronic lymphocytic leukemia. Each CDR3 is given with its conserved first and last residue. A D gene is named only where the DNA matches it firmly. A row's size may be missing; if present it is once, few, many or a size class.

TRBJ2-7 - TRBV10-3 13 TRBD2 TGTGCCACCGCGGGGACTAGACTTTACGAGCAGTACTTC CATAGTRLYEQYF
TRBJ1-1 - TRBV7-2 14 - TGTGCCAGCAGCATCGACAGCATGAACACTGAAGCTTTCTTT CASSIDSMNTEAFF
TRBJ2-7 - TRBV30 13 - TGTGCCTGGAGTGCCGGTTTTATGAACGAGCAGTACTTC CAWSAGFMNEQYF
TRBJ2-7 once TRBV18 17 TRBD2 TGTGCCAGCTCACACACCCTCTCCAGCGGGAGTTTATACGAGCAGTACTTC CASSHTLSSGSLYEQYF
TRBJ2-7 - TRBV6-5 16 TRBD2 TGTGCCAGCAGTTACATGGGGCGGGGGAGCTCCTACGAGCAGTACTTC CASSYMGRGSSYEQYF
TRBJ2-7 - TRBV6-5 13 - TGTGCCAGCAGTTACTCATGGGGTGCCGAGCAGTACTTC CASSYSWGAEQYF
TRBJ1-5 - TRBV7-2 13 - TGTGCCAGCAGCTTAGTGGGAAATGGGCCCCAGCATTTT CASSLVGNGPQHF
TRBJ2-1 - TRBV19 16 TRBD2 TGTGCCAGTAGTATAACCTTAGCGGGAGTCTACAATGAGCAGTTCTTC CASSITLAGVYNEQFF
TRBJ1-1 - TRBV4-3 17 TRBD1 TGCGCCAGCAGCCAAGATCTTGGACAGGGGGGAGACACTGAAGCTTTCTTT CASSQDLGQGGDTEAFF
TRBJ2-7 - TRBV5-6 15 - TGTGCCAGCAGCTTGGTCGCGGGAAATACCTACGAGCAGTACTTC CASSLVAGNTYEQYF
TRBJ1-1 - TRBV11-3 15 TRBD1 TGTGCCAGCAGCCCAGGGACAGCCATGAACACTGAAGCTTTCTTT CASSPGTAMNTEAFF
TRBJ2-1 - TRBV19 11 - TGTGCCAGTAGTCAGGGCGATGAGCAGTTCTTC CASSQGDEQFF
TRBJ2-7 - TRBV5-1 13 - TGCGCCAGCACCCTGGACGGATCCTACGAGCAGTACTTC CASTLDGSYEQYF
TRBJ2-7 - TRBV5-4 15 - TGTGCCAGCAGCTTGTACGGGGGGCAGTCCTACGAGCAGTACTTC CASSLYGGQSYEQYF
TRBJ2-2 few TRBV7-3 15 TRBD2 TGTGCCAGCAGTTCTAGCGGACCGGGAGGCGGGGAGCTGTTTTTT CASSSSGPGGGELFF
TRBJ2-5 once TRBV2 14 - TGTGCCTCTCAGGGAGACGGGTACCAAGAGACCCAGTACTTC CASQGDGYQETQYF
TRBJ2-2 - TRBV11-2 15 TRBD2 TGTGCCAGCAGCTCCCAGGGAGGGTTCACCGGGGAGCTGTTTTTT CASSSQGGFTGELFF
TRBJ1-1 - TRBV7-9 14 - TGTGCCAGCAGCTTTAGCAGTATGAACACTGAAGCTTTCTTT CASSFSSMNTEAFF
TRBJ1-1 - TRBV11-2 15 - TGTGCCAGCAGCTTATTCCAGGTTATGAACACTGAAGCTTTCTTT CASSLFQVMNTEAFF
TRBJ2-2 - TRBV9 15 - TGTGCCAGCAGCCCCTCCGGGAGAGTTAACGGGGAGCTGTTTTTT CASSPSGRVNGELFF
TRBJ2-7 - TRBV14 14 - TGTGCCAGCAGCCAATCTAATGTATGGGCCCTCCAGAGCTTC CASSQSNVWALQSF
TRBJ2-2 - TRBV6-6 13 - TGTGCCAGTGGACAGTCGCTCACCGGGGAGCTGTTTTTT CASGQSLTGELFF
TRBJ1-2 - TRBV7-9 11 - TGTGCCAGCAGCCGAACTATTGGCTACACCTTC CASSRTIGYTF
TRBJ2-3 - TRBV9 15 - TGTGCCAGCAGCCCAGGACTCCTCAACACAGATACGCAGTATTTT CASSPGLLNTDTQYF
TRBJ2-1 - TRBV27 19 - TGTGCCAGCAGTTTAAGGGTACTCCGTTTTCGGGGGTCCTACAATGAGCAGTTCTTC CASSLRVLRFRGSYNEQFF
TRBJ1-4 - TRBV19 15 TRBD1 TGTGCCAGTAGACAGGGGCCCGCAACTAATGAAAAACTGTTTTTT CASRQGPATNEKLFF
TRBJ2-3 - TRBV9 14 - TGTGCCAGCAGCGTAGGGACTATCCCAGATACGCAGTATTTT CASSVGTIPDTQYF
TRBJ1-4 - TRBV7-9 19 - TGTGCCAGCAGCGTCCTTCGCGGACAGTATTTGACAACTAATGAAAAACTGTTTTTT CASSVLRGQYLTTNEKLFF
TRBJ1-1 few TRBV28 14 - TGTGCCAGCAGCTCGCCAGGGTGGGACACTGAAGCTTTCTTT CASSSPGWDTEAFF
TRBJ2-3 - TRBV9 15 - TGTGCCAGCAGCCCCTACGAGGGGAACACAGATACGCAGTATTTT CASSPYEGNTDTQYF
TRBJ2-7 - TRBV5-3 11 - TGTGCCAGAAGCTTAACCTACGAGCAGTACTTC CARSLTYEQYF
TRBJ1-3 - TRBV15 19 - TGTGCCACCAGCAGAGCCGATTTCGGACGGGGGACCTCTGGAAACACCATATATTTT CATSRADFGRGTSGNTIYF
TRBJ2-3 - TRBV7-9 16 TRBD2 TGTGCCAGCAGCTTAGTAGCAGCGGGATACACAGATACGCAGTATTTT CASSLVAAGYTDTQYF
TRBJ2-7 - TRBV11-2 14 - TGTGCCAGCAGCTTAGCAATGGGGTTTTACGAGCAGTACTTC CASSLAMGFYEQYF
TRBJ2-1 - TRBV5-1 20 - TGCGCCAGCAGCCCGATTGGCTCAAAAGGTACGGATATCCGGCGCAATGAGCAGTTCTTC CASSPIGSKGTDIRRNEQFF
TRBJ1-5 - TRBV28 16 - TGTGCCAGCAGTTCAGGAGGGGGTCATAGCAATCAGCCCCAGCATTTT CASSSGGGHSNQPQHF
TRBJ1-2 - TRBV11-2 17 - TGTGCCAGCAGACCGCCTGGGAGAGGGGCGACTAACTATGGCTACACCTTC CASRPPGRGATNYGYTF
TRBJ2-1 - TRBV5-1 14 TRBD2 TGCGCCAGCAGCTCCACTAGCGGGAGCTATGAGCAGTTCTTC CASSSTSGSYEQFF
TRBJ2-7 - TRBV29-1 12 - TGCAGCGTGGTGTATAGTTCCTACGAGCAGTACTTC CSVVYSSYEQYF
TRBJ2-7 once TRBV5-8 15 - TGTGCCAGCAGCTCAAAAACCGGGACCGACTACGAGCAGTACTTC CASSSKTGTDYEQYF
TRBJ2-1 - TRBV7-2 14 TRBD2 TGTGCCAGCTCCCGTTTAGCGGGATACAATGAGCAGTTCTTC CASSRLAGYNEQFF